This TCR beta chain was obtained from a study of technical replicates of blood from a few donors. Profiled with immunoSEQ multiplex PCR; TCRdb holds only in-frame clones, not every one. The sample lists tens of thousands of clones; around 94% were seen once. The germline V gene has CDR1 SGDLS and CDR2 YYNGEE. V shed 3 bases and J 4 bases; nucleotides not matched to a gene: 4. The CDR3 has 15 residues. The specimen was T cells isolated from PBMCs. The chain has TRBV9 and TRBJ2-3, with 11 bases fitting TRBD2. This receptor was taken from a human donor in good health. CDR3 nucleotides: TGTGCCAGCAGCGCATTACTAGCGGGAGCAGATACGCAGTATTTT. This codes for CASSALLAGADTQYF.